A single sample gave rise to the 28 T cell receptor beta chains below, sequenced in a study of monozygotic twins with inflammatory bowel disease. TCRdb re-called the 5' RACE reads and shows each CDR3 protein once, DNA omitted. The sample totals some 450,000 distinct CDR3 sequences. The sequenced sample consisted of blood. Source of these receptors: a human donor with ulcerative colitis or Crohn's disease, or a healthy co-twin of an affected twin (not recorded which).

The V and J genes are TRBV9 and TRBJ2-1; the D gene TCRdb calls, TRBD2, cannot be checked with no DNA. This CDR3 contains 15 residues. The germline V gene encodes CDR1 SGDLS and CDR2 YYNGEE. The CDR3 here is CASGRGGLSYNEQFF.

The chain carries TRBV25-1 and TRBJ2-5. The CDR3 has 15 residues. The germline V gene has CDR1 MGHDK and CDR2 SYGVNS. The CDR3 reads CASSDRKGSRETQYF.

V is TRBV11-2 and J is TRBJ2-5; TCRdb's D call, TRBD2, is unchecked because there is no DNA. The germline CDR1 and CDR2 sequences are SGHAT and FQNNGV. The CDR3 runs 15 residues. CDR3 in amino acids: CASSLRGDKKETQYF.

V and J are TRBV27 and TRBJ1-1. Germline V gene lookup returns CDR1 MNHEY and CDR2 SMNVEV (reference sequence). This CDR3 contains 12 residues. The CDR3 reads CATKTFNTEAFF.

V and J are TRBV14 and TRBJ2-7; TCRdb designates TRBD2, a call that cannot be tested without DNA. This CDR3 is 16 amino acids long. The germline CDR1 and CDR2 sequences are SGHDN and FVKESK. The CDR3 sequence is CASSQDLGEGSYEQYF. The variable domain in full, with the rest retrieved from reference TRBV14 and TRBJ2-7, is EAGVTQFPSHSVIEKGQTVTLRCDPISGHDNLYWYRRVMGKEIKFLLHFVKESKQDESGMPNNRFLAERTGGTYSTLKVQPAELEDSGVYFCASSQDLGEGSYEQYFGPGTRLTVT.

V and J are TRBV29-1 and TRBJ1-2; TCRdb gives TRBD1 as the D gene, but with no DNA this cannot be confirmed. In germline, CDR1 is SQVTM, CDR2 ANQGSEA. The CDR3 runs 14 residues. CDR3 residues: CSVEAVQGGYGYTF.

V usage is TRBV29-1 and J usage is TRBJ2-1; TCRdb's D gene call, TRBD2, goes unchecked for lack of DNA. CDR1 is SQVTM and CDR2 is ANQGSEA in the germline V gene. The CDR3 runs to 16 residues. The CDR3 is CSVEDQVAEAYNEQFF.

The chain is built from TRBV6-5 and TRBJ2-5; TCRdb gives TRBD1 as the D gene, but with no DNA this cannot be confirmed. The CDR3 length is 14 residues. Germline V gene sequence: CDR1 MNHEY, CDR2 SVGAGI. CDR3 protein: CASSSPRTQETQYF.

The chain couples TRBV7-7 to TRBJ2-1; no DNA is available, so the TRBD2 call from TCRdb remains unchecked. Germline CDR1 reads SSHAT; CDR2 reads FNYEAQ (reference sequence). The CDR3 consists of 15 residues. The CDR3 here is CASSYLAGGLSEQFF.

The V and J genes are TRBV18 and TRBJ2-3; TCRdb lists TRBD1, though no DNA is available to test this call. The CDR3 runs 14 residues. Per germline, CDR1 KGHSH and CDR2 LQKENI. The CDR3 protein is CASSQTQGTDTQYF.

The rearrangement uses TRBV20-1 and TRBJ2-3; TCRdb proposes TRBD2, but this gene call is untestable without DNA. The CDR3 runs 16 residues. Germline V gene lookup returns CDR1 DFQATT and CDR2 SNEGSKA (reference sequence). CDR3 in amino acids: CSAPGTSGAGGDTQYF.

The rearrangement links TRBV30 to TRBJ1-2. From germline, CDR1 is GTSNPN and CDR2 SVGIG (reference sequence). This CDR3 has 15 amino acids. This chain's CDR3 is CAWSEQFGGNYGYTF.

The chain has TRBV7-2 and TRBJ2-3; TCRdb reports TRBD2, a call that lacks DNA to check it against. This CDR3 spans 15 amino acids. CDR1 is SGHTA, CDR2 FQGNSA, per germline. CDR3 loop: CASSLFKRGVDTQYF.

The V call is TRBV5-1, the J call TRBJ2-1. The CDR3 has 13 residues. The germline V gene encodes CDR1 SGHRS and CDR2 YFSETQ. CDR3 sequence: CASRTDSYNEQFF.

V gene TRBV12-3 or TRBV12-4 combines with J gene TRBJ2-3. CDR3 length equals 13 residues. The CDR3 sequence is CASRLASTDTQYF.

The chain links TRBV20-1 to TRBJ1-3; the D call from TCRdb, TRBD1, cannot be confirmed without DNA. Germline values: CDR1 DFQATT, CDR2 SNEGSKA (reference sequence). The CDR3 runs 15 residues. CDR3 in amino acids: CSARGGAQSGNTIYF.

This chain connects TRBV7-2 to TRBJ2-5; the TCRdb D gene call, TRBD1, has no DNA to confirm it. The CDR3 is 15 residues long. Germline assignment: CDR1 SGHTA and CDR2 FQGNSA. CDR3 protein: CASSLVGGQQETQYF.

The CDR3 reads CASSLAVSAGASWDTQYF. The V gene is TRBV5-1, the J gene TRBJ2-3; TCRdb's assignment of TRBD2 cannot be checked, as there is no DNA. The CDR3 extends over 18 amino acids. Germline V gene sequence: CDR1 SGHRS, CDR2 YFSETQ.

The CDR3 sequence is CAWSAGAKNYGYTF. V gene TRBV30 combines with J gene TRBJ1-2; the TRBD1 assignment by TCRdb is unverifiable without DNA. This CDR3 is 14 amino acids long. Germline CDR1 is GTSNPN and CDR2 is SVGIG (reference sequence). Full variable domain (missing parts from reference TRBV30 and TRBJ1-2): SQTIHQWPATLVQPVGSPLSLECTVEGTSNPNLYWYRQAAGRGLQLLFYSVGIGQISSEVPQNLSASRPQDRQFILSSKKLLLSDSGFYLCAWSAGAKNYGYTFGSGTRLTVV.

J is TRBJ2-2 and V is TRBV12-3 or TRBV12-4; the D call from TCRdb, TRBD2, cannot be confirmed without DNA. The CDR3 loop spans 14 amino acids. CDR3: CASSWTSAIGELFF.

The V gene is TRBV5-6, the J gene TRBJ2-3; the TCRdb call, TRBD2, lacks DNA for checking. Germline V gives CDR1 SGHDT, CDR2 YYEEEE. The CDR3 totals 16 residues. This chain's CDR3 is CASSPERGNLPDTQYF.

V and J are TRBV20-1 and TRBJ2-2; the TCRdb call, TRBD1, lacks DNA for checking. The CDR3 totals 15 residues. The germline CDR1 and CDR2 sequences are DFQATT and SNEGSKA (reference sequence). The CDR3 sequence is CSARNQGSRTGELFF.

The rearrangement uses TRBV11-2 and TRBJ2-7; the TCRdb call, TRBD1, lacks DNA for checking. Germline CDR1 SGHAT, CDR2 FQNNGV. This CDR3 is built from 14 residues. The chain's CDR3 is CASSLVSGTDEQYF.

The chain carries TRBV27 and TRBJ2-3; TCRdb gives TRBD2 as the D gene, but with no DNA this cannot be confirmed. In germline, CDR1 is MNHEY, CDR2 SMNVEV (reference sequence). The CDR3 is 17 amino acids. CDR3 amino acids: CASSQIHLAGATDTQYF.

The gene calls are TRBV29-1 and TRBJ1-2. This CDR3 comprises 14 residues. Germline CDR1 is SQVTM and CDR2 is ANQGSEA. CDR3: CSVGGSGESHGYTF.

V gene TRBV12-3 or TRBV12-4 combines with J gene TRBJ2-6. The CDR3 spans 15 residues. This CDR3 is CASSRGLAGANVLTF.

The chain recombines TRBV20-1 with TRBJ2-2. The CDR3 has 14 residues. Germline CDR1 DFQATT, CDR2 SNEGSKA (reference sequence). CDR3 protein: CSARDRRNTGELFF.

The rearrangement joins TRBV7-3 to TRBJ2-2; TCRdb outputs TRBD2, but without DNA this stays unchecked. CDR3 length equals 16 residues. Per germline, CDR1 SGHTA and CDR2 FQGTGA. CDR3 loop: CASSLRGGFKTGELFF.